The present TCR beta chain was sequenced within a study of blood T cell repertoires in COVID-19. About the research overall: The cDNA or gDNA used as material had been derived from T cells, B-cell-depleted T cells, or PBMCs.

Sequenced by immunoSEQ multiplex PCR; TCRdb stores in-frame clones only, minus some. The sample shows tens of thousands of clones, 60% to 80% of them seen only once. This clone was seen a handful of times. V shed 5 bases and J 2 bases; nucleotides not matched to a gene: 4. The germline gives CDR1 SGHNT, CDR2 YENEEA. This CDR3 comprises 14 residues. The receptor was derived from a human donor in a cohort sampled during active COVID-19. V usage is TRBV11-3 and J usage is TRBJ2-7, with 9 bases lining up with TRBD1. Sequencing was done on a sample of peripheral blood. CDR3 residues: CASSGDRAPYEQYF. CDR3 DNA sequence: TGTGCCAGCAGCGGGGACAGGGCCCCCTACGAGCAGTACTTC.